The 26 T cell receptor beta chains below were found in one sample sequenced in a study of post-analysis software for immune sequencing data. These receptors' targets are unknown. Unique molecular identifiers featured in each of the TCR beta cDNA libraries. One entry per CDR3 protein, called by TCRdb with MiXCR from the PCR reads. The sample holds 150,000 to 200,000 distinct CDR3 sequences, about 29% seen once. Findings and caveats of the study: Controls showed lower frequencies than patients for five TRBV segments, and TRBV5-6, TRBV5-1 and TRBV20-1 were among these.

Sequenced sample: blood. These receptors were taken from a girl under 18 with multiple sclerosis.

This clonotype was detected ten times or more. The chain combines TRBV3-1 with TRBJ1-1; D call uncertain. This CDR3 is built from 13 residues. Between the trimmed V and J ends, which lost 1 base and 1 base, there was a span of 4 bases. Per germline, CDR1 LGHDT and CDR2 YNNKEL (reference sequence). This CDR3 is CASSQGGNTEAFF. The DNA for the CDR3 is TGTGCCAGCAGCCAAGGGGGGAACACTGAAGCTTTCTTT.

The chain recombines TRBV7-2 with TRBJ2-1; TRBD1 agrees at 7 bases. The germline CDR1 and CDR2 sequences are SGHTA and FQGNSA. Trimming cost V 5 bases and J 6 bases; bases outside gene matches: 4. This CDR3 region has 13 residues. This CDR3 reads CASSQGQFNEQFF. For the CDR3, the DNA is TGTGCCAGCAGCCAGGGACAGTTCAATGAGCAGTTCTTC.

The table lists this clonotype with a few counts. This chain joins TRBV5-1 and TRBJ2-1, with TRBD2 matching over 9 bases. The length of the CDR3 is 16 residues. Trimming took 4 bases from V and 7 from J; bases not matched to a gene: 12. Germline assignment: CDR1 SGHRS and CDR2 YFSETQ. The CDR3 DNA follows: TGCGCCAGCAGCCTGGATGGGACTAGCAACGGAAATGAGCAGTTCTTC. It is translated as CASSLDGTSNGNEQFF.

The chain is built from TRBV10-2 and TRBJ2-3, with 9 bases fitting TRBD2. The germline V gene has CDR1 WSHSY and CDR2 SAAADI. The CDR3 spans 14 residues. V lost 5 bases to trimming and J lost 2 bases; unmatched junction nucleotides: 2. In DNA, the CDR3 is TGCGCCAGCAGTCTAGCGGGGACCACAGATACGCAGTATTTT. Translated, it gives CASSLAGTTDTQYF.

This clonotype was picked up many times. The chain joins TRBV25-1 to TRBJ2-5; D remains unclear. This CDR3 region has 13 residues. The ends were cut back, 4 bases at V and 7 bases at J, with 13 bases in the middle. CDR1 is MGHDK, CDR2 SYGVNS, per germline. The CDR3 nucleotides are TGTGCCAGCAGTGGGCAGTCCTTGGGGACCCAGTACTTC. Translating it yields CASSGQSLGTQYF.

In this sample, this clonotype turned up many times. V and J are TRBV7-9 and TRBJ2-1; no firm D call. Germline V gives CDR1 SEHNR, CDR2 FQNEAQ (reference sequence). The CDR3 sequence is 16 residues long. Between the trimmed V and J ends, which lost 6 bases and 10 bases, there was a span of 25 bases. The CDR3 region is CASRLLMRGPGLEQFF. CDR3 sequence (DNA): TGTGCCAGCAGGCTGCTTATGCGCGGCCCCGGTCTGGAGCAGTTCTTC.

This clonotype was counted only a few times. The chain couples TRBV20-1 to TRBJ1-5; no clear D gene. The CDR3 totals 13 residues. The V gene lost 5 bases and the J gene lost 9 bases, with 17 bases spanning the gap. Germline V CDR1 and CDR2: DFQATT, SNEGSKA (reference sequence). The CDR3 loop reads CSAAGSQRSPQHF. DNA of the CDR3: TGCAGTGCTGCCGGGAGCCAGAGATCGCCCCAGCATTTT.

This clonotype has ten or more counts. The CDR3 DNA reads TGTGCCAGCAGCGTAGATCGGTCCGATTCACCCCTCCACTTT. Encoded protein: CASSVDRSDSPLHF. The J gene is TRBJ1-6, the V gene TRBV9; D gene unclear. Trimming shortened V by 0 bases and J by 8 bases, and 9 bases separated the two germline ends. CDR1 is SGDLS, CDR2 YYNGEE, per germline. The CDR3 totals 14 residues.

The chain couples TRBV5-4 to TRBJ2-7; 8 nucleotides agree with TRBD2. CDR3 size: 13 residues. The V and J ends lost 3 bases and 6 bases, in that order; junction bases with no gene match: 5. Germline lookup yields CDR1 SGHNT and CDR2 YYREEE (reference sequence). The CDR3 protein is CASSSTSGREQYF. CDR3 in DNA: TGTGCCAGCAGCTCCACTAGCGGTCGCGAGCAGTACTTC.

This clonotype has just a few counts. The V call is TRBV3-1, the J call TRBJ2-1; D perhaps matches TRBD1 (7 bases). With 4 bases removed from V and 0 bases from J, the gap between germline ends came to 16 bases. The CDR3 spans 17 residues. Germline V lookup: CDR1 LGHDT, CDR2 YNNKEL (reference sequence). CDR3 residues: CASSPGGAGGSYNEQFF. The CDR3 coding sequence is TGTGCCAGCAGCCCAGGGGGAGCGGGCGGCTCCTACAATGAGCAGTTCTTC.

This clonotype was counted a few times. The chain employs TRBV30 and TRBJ2-1, with 9 bases fitting TRBD1. The CDR3 covers 16 residues. The junction had 13 bases not matched to a gene; V was cut back by 3 bases and J by 7 bases. The germline gives CDR1 GTSNPN, CDR2 SVGIG (reference sequence). CDR3 loop: CAWRAAGQGLVNEQFF. The CDR3 coding sequence is TGTGCCTGGAGGGCCGCCGGACAGGGGTTGGTTAATGAGCAGTTCTTC.

Written as DNA, the CDR3 is TGCAGTGTTAAGAGCGGGAGGCGCAGTGCCGATACGCAGTATTTT. It is translated as CSVKSGRRSADTQYF. This rearrangement joins TRBV20-1 to TRBJ2-3, with 9 bases matching TRBD2. The trim removed 7 bases at V and 6 bases at J, leaving 14 bases unmatched. This CDR3 contains 15 residues. CDR1 is DFQATT and CDR2 is SNEGSKA in the germline V gene (reference sequence).

To note about this clonotype: One base away lies a much larger clone, so this may be a sequencing read error. The chain links TRBV4-1 to TRBJ2-1; unclear D gene. The J call is uncertain, as TRBJ2-7 better fits the DNA end. The V gene's germline CDR1 is MGHRA and CDR2 YSYEKL. The CDR3 sequence is 13 residues long. CDR3 DNA: TGCGCCAGCAGCCAACCAGGCCGGGCCGAGCAGTACTTC. Residues: CASSQPGRAEQYF.

In this sample, this clonotype turned up many times. This chain links TRBV5-1 with TRBJ2-1, with 10 bases matching TRBD2. With V trimmed by 6 bases and J by 0 bases, 6 bases remained unmatched. The germline V gene encodes CDR1 SGHRS and CDR2 YFSETQ. The length of the CDR3 is 16 residues. The CDR3 reads CASNLAGALSYNEQFF. CDR3 coding DNA: TGCGCCAGCAATCTAGCGGGAGCCCTCTCCTACAATGAGCAGTTCTTC.

This clonotype was seen ten or more times. The genes are TRBV4-1 and TRBJ2-7, with 8 bases aligning to TRBD2. The CDR3 spans 16 residues. J lost 0 bases, V lost 1 base, and 5 bases had no gene match. The V gene's germline CDR1 is MGHRA and CDR2 YSYEKL. The CDR3 DNA reads TGCGCCAGCAGCCAAGGGCCTAGCGGGCTCTCCTACGAGCAGTACTTC. Its protein product is CASSQGPSGLSYEQYF.

This clonotype was detected many times. V gene TRBV6-5 combines with J gene TRBJ2-7; no firm D call. The V gene's germline CDR1 is MNHEY and CDR2 SVGAGI. The length of the CDR3 is 17 residues. The germline V and J ends were trimmed by 0 bases and 1 base, with 16 bases remaining between them. The DNA of the CDR3 is TGTGCCAGCAGTTACTCGATTGTATCAGGCAAGTCCTACGAGCAGTACTTC. The encoded protein is CASSYSIVSGKSYEQYF.

The J gene is TRBJ2-1, the V gene TRBV2, with TRBD1 matching over 12 bases. Germline CDR1 reads SNHLY; CDR2 reads FYNNEI. The CDR3 spans 14 residues. Trimming took 9 bases from V and 6 from J; bases not matched to a gene: 6. The CDR3 bases are TGTGCCAGTACTCGGGACAGGGGGCCCAATGAGCAGTTCTTC. Translated: CASTRDRGPNEQFF.

This clonotype has a count of ten or more. The rearrangement joins TRBV6-5 to TRBJ2-7; the D is unclear. Trimming took 5 bases from V and 0 from J, leaving 14 bases between them. This CDR3 has 15 amino acids. Germline V gives CDR1 MNHEY, CDR2 SVGAGI. In nucleotides, the CDR3 is TGTGCCAGCAGTCTTACAGACGACCTCTCCTACGAGCAGTACTTC. It translates to CASSLTDDLSYEQYF.

This clonotype was recorded many times. CDR3 in DNA: TGTGCCAGCAGCGCTGACTTTTACAATGAGCAGTTCTTC. It specifies CASSADFYNEQFF. V is TRBV5-6 and J is TRBJ2-1; D is undetermined. The CDR3 runs 13 residues. The germline V and J ends were trimmed by 4 bases and 4 bases, with 9 bases remaining between them. CDR1 and CDR2 (germline): SGHDT, YYEEEE.

Ten or more counts support this clonotype. This chain links TRBV5-6 with TRBJ1-2; possibly TRBD1 for D (5 bases). V was pared by 3 bases and J by 5 bases, with 8 bases between. The CDR3 is 12 amino acids. CDR1 is SGHDT and CDR2 is YYEEEE in the germline V gene. DNA of the CDR3: TGTGCCAGCAGCTCCGGGACGTATGGCTACACCTTC. This sequence encodes CASSSGTYGYTF.

This clonotype was counted only a few times. The rearrangement links TRBV3-1 to TRBJ1-1, with D uncertain. Trimming stripped 4 bases from V and 10 bases from J, with 19 bases between. The CDR3 sequence is 14 residues long. The germline CDR1 and CDR2 sequences are LGHDT and YNNKEL (reference sequence). The CDR3 bases are TGTGCCAGCAGCCCTACCTCCGGGCACCTTGGAGCTTTCTTT. This codes for CASSPTSGHLGAFF.

Turning to this clonotype: A much larger clone sits a single nucleotide away, making a read error possible. The chain is built from TRBV7-9 and TRBJ2-7; D possibly matches TRBD1 or TRBD2 (6 bases each). Germline V gene lookup returns CDR1 SEHNR and CDR2 FQNEAQ (reference sequence). This CDR3 is built from 14 residues. The CDR3 protein is CVSSLGGLPYEQYF. CDR3 in DNA: TGTGTCAGCAGCTTAGGGGGGCTACCCTACGAGCAGTACTTC.

This clonotype was seen a few times. The chain joins TRBV12-3 or TRBV12-4 to TRBJ2-2; D uncertain. V was shortened by 7 bases and J by 7 bases, with 7 bases between the two germline ends. CDR3 length: 11 amino acids. The CDR3: CASKLGGELFF. Here the CDR3 DNA reads TGTGCCAGCAAATTGGGCGGGGAGCTGTTTTTT.

This clonotype was recorded many times. The chain is built from TRBV12-3 or TRBV12-4 and TRBJ2-3, with D unresolved. V lost 6 bases, J lost 1 base, and 14 bases lay in between. The CDR3 is 15 residues long. DNA for the CDR3: TGTGCCAGCAGCACTGATAGCTTGGGCACAGATACGCAGTATTTT. This gives the protein CASSTDSLGTDTQYF.

This clonotype occurred a few times. The rearrangement links TRBV7-3 to TRBJ2-7, with D maybe TRBD2 (6 bases). In germline, CDR1 is SGHTA, CDR2 FQGTGA. This CDR3 comprises 16 residues. V lost 3 bases, J lost 3 bases, and 18 bases lay in between. The CDR3 is CASSFAGPGPFYEQYF. The CDR3 DNA sequence: TGTGCCAGCAGCTTTGCGGGGCCCGGGCCCTTCTACGAGCAGTACTTC.

There are many counts of this clonotype. The chain combines TRBV6-6 with TRBJ2-7; TRBD1 aligns across 9 bases. Trimming removed 0 bases from V and 5 bases from J; junction bases left unmatched: 8. The CDR3 contains 16 residues. Germline loops: CDR1 MNHNY, CDR2 SVGAGI (reference sequence). In nucleotides, the CDR3 is TGTGCCAGCAGTTACTCGACGGGACAGGGTCTGGACGAGCAGTACTTC. It yields the protein CASSYSTGQGLDEQYF.